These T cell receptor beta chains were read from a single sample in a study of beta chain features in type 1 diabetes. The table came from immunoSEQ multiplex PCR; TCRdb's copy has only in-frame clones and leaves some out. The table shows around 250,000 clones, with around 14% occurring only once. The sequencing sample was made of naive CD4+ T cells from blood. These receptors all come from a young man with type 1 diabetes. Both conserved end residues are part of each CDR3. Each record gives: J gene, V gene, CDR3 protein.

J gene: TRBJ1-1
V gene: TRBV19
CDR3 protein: CASSARGLGTEAFF

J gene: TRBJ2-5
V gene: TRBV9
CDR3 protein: CASSVDGGGWMETQYF

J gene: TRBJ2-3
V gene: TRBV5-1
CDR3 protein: CASSLAQGITDTQYF

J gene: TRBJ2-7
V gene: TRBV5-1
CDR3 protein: CASSLDRDSYEQYF

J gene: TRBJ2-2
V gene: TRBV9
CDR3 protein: CASSVVGDTGELFF

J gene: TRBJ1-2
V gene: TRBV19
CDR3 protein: CASSIGTGGLGYTF

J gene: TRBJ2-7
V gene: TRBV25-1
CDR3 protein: CASRRTGGYEQYF

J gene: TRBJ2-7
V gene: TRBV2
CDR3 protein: CASSLGGYEQYF

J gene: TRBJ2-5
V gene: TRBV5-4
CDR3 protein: CASSPPGETQYF

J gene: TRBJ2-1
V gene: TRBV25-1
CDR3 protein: CASISPAGGTYNEQFF

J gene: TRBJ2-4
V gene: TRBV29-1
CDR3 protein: CSVRLQRLTADLAKNIQYF

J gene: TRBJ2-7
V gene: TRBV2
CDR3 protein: CASSAGLAGVYEQYF

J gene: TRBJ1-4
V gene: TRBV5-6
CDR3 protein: CASSLQGAEKLFF

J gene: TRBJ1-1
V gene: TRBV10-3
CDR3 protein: CAISVRDREVNTEAFF

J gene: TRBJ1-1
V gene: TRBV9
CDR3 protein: CASSVGGGGTEAFF